Sequencing of this TCR beta chain was carried out in a study of blood T cells in healthy people across ages. Trimming pared 2 bases from V and 7 bases from J, leaving 11 bases between. The CDR3 spans 13 residues. Germline CDR1 MNHEY, CDR2 SVGAGI. A second about 7 to 11 cycle PCR used barcoded and J-beta primers. TCRdb analysed the 5' RACE reads with MiXCR anew, one entry per CDR3 protein. The data hold about 1 million distinct CDR3 sequences, with under 30% observed a single time. These data also formed part of another study, on T cells of mothers and their children.

The receptor was derived from a girl aged 2-10 years in good health. J is TRBJ2-5 and V is TRBV6-5; D call uncertain. The sample comprised blood. CDR3 DNA: TGTGCCAGCAGTTACGGGAACTCGGGGACCCAGTACTTC. This translates into CASSYGNSGTQYF.